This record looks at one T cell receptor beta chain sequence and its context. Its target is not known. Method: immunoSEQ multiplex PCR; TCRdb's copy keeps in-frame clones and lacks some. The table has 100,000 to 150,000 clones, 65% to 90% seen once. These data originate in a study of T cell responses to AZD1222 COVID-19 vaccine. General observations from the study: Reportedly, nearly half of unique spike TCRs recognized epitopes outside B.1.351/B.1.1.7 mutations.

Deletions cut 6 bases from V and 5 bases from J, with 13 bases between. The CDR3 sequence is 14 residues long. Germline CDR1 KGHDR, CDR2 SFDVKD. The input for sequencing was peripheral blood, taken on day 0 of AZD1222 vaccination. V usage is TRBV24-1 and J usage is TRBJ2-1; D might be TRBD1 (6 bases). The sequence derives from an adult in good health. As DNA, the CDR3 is TGTGCCACCAGTCTACCAGGGGCTCACAATGAGCAGTTCTTC. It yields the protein CATSLPGAHNEQFF.